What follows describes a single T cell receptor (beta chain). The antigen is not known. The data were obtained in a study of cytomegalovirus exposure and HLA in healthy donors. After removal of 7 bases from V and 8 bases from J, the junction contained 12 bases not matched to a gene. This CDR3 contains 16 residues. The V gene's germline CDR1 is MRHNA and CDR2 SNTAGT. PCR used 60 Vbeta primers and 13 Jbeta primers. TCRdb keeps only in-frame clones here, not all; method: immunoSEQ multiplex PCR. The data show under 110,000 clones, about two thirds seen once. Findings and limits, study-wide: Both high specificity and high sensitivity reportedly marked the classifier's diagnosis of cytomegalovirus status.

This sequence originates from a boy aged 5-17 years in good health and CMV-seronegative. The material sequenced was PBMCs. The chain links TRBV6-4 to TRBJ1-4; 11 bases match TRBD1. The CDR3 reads CASTLTVRDRGEKLFF. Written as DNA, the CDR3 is TGTGCCAGCACCTTGACGGTCCGGGACAGGGGGGAAAAACTGTTTTTT.